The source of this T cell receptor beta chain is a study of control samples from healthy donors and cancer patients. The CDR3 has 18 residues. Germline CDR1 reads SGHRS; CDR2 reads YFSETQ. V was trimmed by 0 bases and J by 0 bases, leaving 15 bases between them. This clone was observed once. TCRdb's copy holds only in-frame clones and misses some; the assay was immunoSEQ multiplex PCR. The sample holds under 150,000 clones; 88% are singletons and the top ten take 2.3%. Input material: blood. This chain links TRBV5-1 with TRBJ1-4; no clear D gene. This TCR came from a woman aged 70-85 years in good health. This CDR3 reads CASSLDPVGGTTNEKLFF. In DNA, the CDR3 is TGCGCCAGCAGCTTGGATCCCGTCGGAGGGACAACTAATGAAAAACTGTTTTTT.